The 27 T cell receptor beta chains below come from one sample, sequenced in a study of blood T cell repertoires in COVID-19. The table came from immunoSEQ multiplex PCR; TCRdb's copy has only in-frame clones and leaves some out. Of about 140,000 clones listed, roughly 90% were seen once; the top ten hold more than 2%. The sample consisted of peripheral blood. The receptors shown here come from a human donor with COVID-19, enrolled during active disease. The donor label of this sample is uncertain.

V usage is TRBV27 and J usage is TRBJ2-3; 7 bases are a match to TRBD1. Germline-derived CDR1 and CDR2 are MNHEY and SMNVEV (reference sequence). The CDR3 has 17 residues. The V and J ends lost 1 base and 0 bases, in that order; junction bases with no gene match: 7. As DNA, the CDR3 is TGTGCCAGCAGTTTATTCAGGGGGACATCTAGCACAGATACGCAGTATTTT. Its translation is CASSLFRGTSSTDTQYF.

This chain links TRBV10-2 with TRBJ2-3; D is undetermined. The CDR3 has 15 residues. Germline lookup yields CDR1 WSHSY and CDR2 SAAADI. V lost 3 bases and J 1 base, leaving 11 bases between the germline ends. The CDR3 reads CASSEAKLGTDTQYF. The CDR3 DNA is TGCGCCAGCAGTGAAGCCAAACTCGGCACAGATACGCAGTATTTT.

V and J are TRBV3-1 (or the pseudogene TRBV3-2) and TRBJ2-6; possibly TRBD1 for D (5 bases). Germline loops: CDR1 LGHDT, CDR2 YNNKEL (reference sequence). V lost 4 bases and J 1 base, leaving 11 bases between the germline ends. This CDR3 region has 16 residues. The CDR3, as DNA: TGTGCCAGCAGCCCCGAACGACAGTCTGGGGCCAACGTCCTGACTTTC. This gives the protein CASSPERQSGANVLTF.

The chain employs TRBV18 and TRBJ2-7; 10 bases agree with TRBD2. The CDR3 is made up of 15 amino acids. In germline, CDR1 is KGHSH, CDR2 LQKENI. V shed 0 bases and J 3 bases; nucleotides not matched to a gene: 2. The chain's CDR3 is CASSPPSSGSYEQYF. CDR3 DNA sequence: TGTGCCAGCTCACCACCATCTAGCGGGAGCTACGAGCAGTACTTC.

This chain uses TRBV2 with TRBJ1-6; D uncertain. V gave up 6 bases and J gave up 12 bases, with 12 bases separating them. The V gene's germline CDR1 is SNHLY and CDR2 FYNNEI. The CDR3 has 12 residues. DNA for the CDR3: TGTGCCAGCAGCCCCGGGGAGTTACCCCTCCACTTT. Translating gives CASSPGELPLHF. The variable domain in full, with the rest retrieved from reference TRBV2 and TRBJ1-6, is EPEVTQTPSHQVTQMGQEVILRCVPISNHLYFYWYRQILGQKVEFLVSFYNNEISEKSEIFDDQFSVERPDGSNFTLKIRSTKLEDSAMYFCASSPGELPLHFGNGTRLTVT.

V and J are TRBV15 and TRBJ1-2; TRBD1 aligns across 9 bases. The CDR3 length is 13 residues. The V and J ends lost 9 bases and 3 bases, in that order; junction bases with no gene match: 5. Looked up from germline, CDR1 is LNHNV and CDR2 is YYDKDF (reference sequence). DNA of the CDR3: TGTGCCACTGGGACAGGGTCTGACTATGGCTACACCTTC. This encodes CATGTGSDYGYTF.

For this clone: Within the sample, other DNA sequences also encode this same CDR3. This sequence joins TRBV3-1 (or the pseudogene TRBV3-2) and TRBJ1-5, with D perhaps matching TRBD1 (6 bases). CDR1 is LGHDT, CDR2 YNNKEL, per germline (reference sequence). The CDR3 covers 14 residues. Trimming shortened V by 3 bases and J by 0 bases, and 6 bases separated the two germline ends. CDR3 sequence (DNA): TGTGCCAGCAGCCAGGACAGTAGCAATCAGCCCCAGCATTTT. Translated: CASSQDSSNQPQHF.

The V and J genes are TRBV2 and TRBJ1-2, with a tentative D call TRBD1 (5 bases). The CDR3 has 15 residues. V was clipped by 5 bases and J by 0 bases, with 13 bases between them. Looked up from germline, CDR1 is SNHLY and CDR2 is FYNNEI. CDR3 nucleotide sequence: TGTGCCAGCAGTTTTATTGACAGTCCTAACTATGGCTACACCTTC. Translation: CASSFIDSPNYGYTF.

The chain carries TRBV4-1 and TRBJ2-5; 9 bases line up with TRBD2. The trim removed 0 bases at V and 2 bases at J, leaving 13 bases unmatched. The CDR3 is 19 residues long. CDR1 is MGHRA and CDR2 is YSYEKL in the germline V gene. The CDR3 spells CASSQEGSGPSGVQETQYF. The CDR3 region has the DNA TGCGCCAGCAGCCAAGAGGGTTCGGGGCCTAGCGGGGTACAAGAGACCCAGTACTTC.

This clone was detected a few times. The chain is built from TRBV25-1 and TRBJ2-2; 8 positions match TRBD1. In germline, CDR1 is MGHDK, CDR2 SYGVNS. The CDR3 contains 16 residues. V was clipped by 8 bases and J by 4 bases; unmatched bases: 12. CDR3 protein: CASGERTGRRTGELFF. Written as DNA, the CDR3 is TGTGCCAGCGGGGAAAGGACAGGGAGGCGCACCGGGGAGCTGTTTTTT.

The sample holds one count of this clone. The rearrangement joins TRBV11-1 to TRBJ2-7, with D perhaps TRBD1 (5 bases). The CDR3 length is 14 residues. Trimming removed 1 base from V and 3 bases from J, with 10 bases in between. CDR1 and CDR2 from the germline V gene are SGHAT and FQDESV (reference sequence). The CDR3 here is CASSLGTKSYEQYF. The CDR3, as DNA: TGTGCCAGCAGCTTAGGGACAAAGAGCTACGAGCAGTACTTC.

This clone was counted between two and nine times. The chain links TRBV11-2 to TRBJ1-1; D gene unclear. V lost 0 bases and J 0 bases, leaving 8 bases between the germline ends. The CDR3 covers 15 residues. Germline CDR1 SGHAT, CDR2 FQNNGV. The CDR3 reads CASSLETSVNTEAFF. CDR3 coding DNA: TGTGCCAGCAGCTTAGAGACCAGCGTGAACACTGAAGCTTTCTTT.

V usage is TRBV7-6 and J usage is TRBJ1-2, with 9 bases identical to TRBD1. Looked up from germline, CDR1 is SGHVS and CDR2 is FNYEAQ. V was clipped by 5 bases and J by 8 bases; unmatched bases: 6. The CDR3 consists of 13 residues. This chain's CDR3 is CASSPGTGLGYTF. In DNA, the CDR3 is TGTGCCAGCAGCCCCGGGACAGGGTTAGGCTACACCTTC.

The gene calls are TRBV7-3 and TRBJ1-3, with 8 positions matching TRBD1. The CDR3 loop spans 16 amino acids. Germline CDR1 and CDR2: SGHTA and FQGTGA. V dropped 6 bases and J dropped 0; count of bases not matched to a gene: 7. The CDR3 is CASSPGTGDSGNTIYF. CDR3 DNA: TGTGCCAGCAGTCCCGGGACAGGAGACTCTGGAAACACCATATATTTT.

V gene TRBV4-1 combines with J gene TRBJ2-7; TRBD1 aligns across 9 bases. Germline V gene lookup returns CDR1 MGHRA and CDR2 YSYEKL. The junction had 1 base not matched to a gene; V was cut back by 1 base and J by 0 bases. The CDR3 spans 15 residues. The chain's CDR3 is CASSQGDRVSYEQYF. The DNA for the CDR3 is TGCGCCAGCAGCCAAGGGGACAGGGTCTCCTACGAGCAGTACTTC.

The chain recombines TRBV14 with TRBJ2-1; no reliable D call. The CDR3 sequence is 13 residues long. Trimming removed 1 base from V and 9 bases from J, with 10 bases in between. Germline assignment: CDR1 SGHDN and CDR2 FVKESK. The CDR3 nucleotides are TGTGCCAGCAGCCAAGTCCAGTGGTCTGAGCAGTTCTTC. Protein product: CASSQVQWSEQFF.

The chain links TRBV11-3 to TRBJ2-1, with D possibly TRBD2 on 5 matching bases. The V gene lost 3 bases and the J gene lost 8 bases, with 14 bases spanning the gap. The CDR3 spans 14 residues. The germline CDR1 and CDR2 sequences are SGHNT and YENEEA. The CDR3 region has the DNA TGTGCCAGCAGCTTCGGGTACGCGAGGGATGAGCAGTTCTTC. Translated, it gives CASSFGYARDEQFF.

V is TRBV6-6 and J is TRBJ1-5; D not certain. The CDR3 spans 11 residues. With 6 bases removed from V and 6 bases from J, the gap between germline ends came to 6 bases. The germline V gene encodes CDR1 MNHNY and CDR2 SVGAGI (reference sequence). Here the CDR3 DNA reads TGTGCCAGCAGGGGAGGTCAGCCCCAGCATTTT. Amino acid sequence: CASRGGQPQHF.

The chain is built from TRBV7-3 and TRBJ2-2, with D tentatively TRBD2 (6 bases). CDR3 length equals 16 residues. The V gene's germline CDR1 is SGHTA and CDR2 FQGTGA. The V gene lost 1 base and the J gene lost 0 bases, with 9 bases spanning the gap. The CDR3, as DNA: TGTGCCAGCAGCTTAAATGCGGGGACGAACACCGGGGAGCTGTTTTTT. Its translation: CASSLNAGTNTGELFF. The whole variable domain, filled in from reference TRBV7-3 and TRBJ2-2, reads GAGVSQTPSNKVTEKGKYVELRCDPISGHTALYWYRQSLGQGPEFLIYFQGTGAADDSGLPNDRFFAVRPEGSVSTLKIQRTERGDSAVYLCASSLNAGTNTGELFFGEGSRLTVL.

The chain is built from TRBV30 and TRBJ1-5; D may be TRBD1 (5 bases). The germline CDR1 and CDR2 sequences are GTSNPN and SVGIG (reference sequence). V gave up 2 bases and J gave up 9 bases, with 14 bases separating them. The length of the CDR3 is 13 residues. CDR3 residues: CAWSMGGQGPQHF. CDR3 DNA: TGTGCCTGGAGTATGGGGGGTCAAGGGCCCCAGCATTTT.

J is TRBJ1-1 and V is TRBV25-1, with a weak D call TRBD1 (5 bases). CDR3 size: 14 residues. The V end was cut by 0 bases, the J end by 6 bases, with 11 bases between. Germline V gives CDR1 MGHDK, CDR2 SYGVNS. CDR3 residues: CASSEYNRGSEAFF. CDR3 nucleotides: TGTGCCAGCAGTGAATATAATAGGGGATCTGAAGCTTTCTTT.

The V call is TRBV28, the J call TRBJ2-3, with a weak D call TRBD1 (6 bases). Germline CDR1 reads MDHEN; CDR2 reads SYDVKM. The CDR3 length is 16 residues. The V end was cut by 5 bases, the J end by 2 bases, with 17 bases between. The CDR3 here is CASSITQGAFTDTQYF. The CDR3 DNA is TGTGCCAGCAGTATAACACAGGGCGCTTTCACAGATACGCAGTATTTT.

The V and J genes are TRBV5-1 and TRBJ2-5; TRBD2 agrees at 10 bases. V was pared by 7 bases and J by 6 bases, with 15 bases of the junction left unmatched. Per the germline V gene, CDR1 is SGHRS and CDR2 is YFSETQ. This CDR3 spans 16 amino acids. The CDR3 DNA is TGCGCCAGCGAAGTGTGGGCTAGCGGGGGTCAGAAGACCCAGTACTTC. Translating it yields CASEVWASGGQKTQYF.

The chain employs TRBV5-1 and TRBJ2-1; D is possibly TRBD2 (6 bases). Between the trimmed V and J ends, which lost 2 bases and 2 bases, there was a span of 11 bases. Germline V gene sequence: CDR1 SGHRS, CDR2 YFSETQ. The CDR3 spans 15 residues. CDR3 coding DNA: TGCGCCAGCAGCTTTGGAGGGGTCCCCTACAATGAGCAGTTCTTC. This encodes CASSFGGVPYNEQFF.

The chain recombines TRBV6-5 with TRBJ1-4; the D is unclear. The CDR3 has 13 amino acids. Trimming pared 3 bases from V and 9 bases from J, leaving 11 bases between. Germline V lookup: CDR1 MNHEY, CDR2 SVGAGI. The CDR3 nucleotides are TGTGCCAGCAGTTATCGTAGGGAGCAAAAACTGTTTTTT. It yields the protein CASSYRREQKLFF.

The chain recombines TRBV12-3 or TRBV12-4 with TRBJ2-1; D not resolved. V was shortened by 5 bases and J by 4 bases, with 3 bases between the two germline ends. This CDR3 contains 11 residues. CDR3 in DNA: TGTGCCAGCAGTATATACAATGAGCAGTTCTTC. It translates to CASSIYNEQFF.

J is TRBJ1-6 and V is TRBV9; 9 nucleotides agree with TRBD1. V lost 0 bases and J lost 10; bases outside the gene matches: 5. The germline gives CDR1 SGDLS, CDR2 YYNGEE. The CDR3 is 15 amino acids. The CDR3: CASSVDPDRGSPLHF. In DNA, the CDR3 is TGTGCCAGCAGCGTAGATCCGGACAGGGGCTCACCCCTCCACTTT.